These 28 T cell receptor beta chains came from one sample sequenced in a study of regulatory T cells in long-lasting Graves disease. Regarding time point: persistent/refractory GD, antithyroid drugs over 5 years with positive TRAb. With RNA extracted from PBMCs as input, the TCR library was made. Libraries of TCR beta came from iRepertoire HTBI primers plus Arm-PCR of CDR3 regions. MiXCR, run by TCRdb on the multiplex PCR reads, gives a single entry per CDR3 protein. This table has about 470,000 distinct CDR3 sequences, around a fifth appearing once. The material sequenced was peripheral blood mononuclear cells (PBMCs), taken when the disease was refractory, from a patient treated with antithyroid drugs. These receptors were obtained from a female donor with Graves disease.

The chain is built from TRBV4-3 and TRBJ2-3; no clear D. Germline CDR1 reads LGHNA; CDR2 reads YSLEER. The CDR3 runs 13 residues. V gave up 4 bases and J gave up 4 bases, with 9 bases separating them. The CDR3 here is CASSLGVADTQYF. CDR3 nucleotides: TGCGCCAGCAGCCTAGGAGTTGCAGATACGCAGTATTTT.

This clonotype has more than one count but fewer than ten. Here the CDR3 reads CASSQGGEGGYTF. CDR3 bases: TGTGCCAGCAGCCAAGGGGGGGAAGGCGGCTACACCTTC. This chain joins TRBV3-1 and TRBJ1-2, with D tentatively TRBD1 (5 bases). CDR1 and CDR2 from the germline V gene are LGHDT and YNNKEL (reference sequence). The CDR3 covers 13 residues. Trimming took 1 base from V and 8 from J, leaving 11 bases between them.

Remarks on this clonotype: This may be a read error, as it is one base from a much larger clone. The CDR3 DNA follows: TGTGCCAGCAGTTCCGGACTGGATGGTGAAAAACTGTTTTTT. Amino acids: CASSSGLDGEKLFF. The genes are TRBV27 and TRBJ1-4, with unresolved D. In germline, CDR1 is MNHEY, CDR2 SMNVEV (reference sequence). The CDR3 is 14 amino acids. The V end was cut by 4 bases, the J end by 7 bases, with 13 bases between.

This clonotype was observed at least ten times. The chain joins TRBV28 to TRBJ2-7; 9 nucleotides line up with TRBD2. After removal of 2 bases from V and 2 bases from J, the junction contained 19 bases not matched to a gene. This CDR3 has 20 amino acids. Per the germline V gene, CDR1 is MDHEN and CDR2 is SYDVKM. The CDR3 bases are TGTGCCAGCAGTTTAGAAGCGGGGGGAGGAGTGGGGTCATGGGCCTACGAGCAGTACTTC. This sequence encodes CASSLEAGGGVGSWAYEQYF.

The chain recombines TRBV6-1 with TRBJ2-3, with 12 bases lining up with TRBD1. CDR3 length equals 16 residues. Per the germline V gene, CDR1 is MNHNS and CDR2 is SASEGT. Losses at the gene ends were 9 bases for V and 4 bases for J; bases not matched to a gene: 11. CDR3 loop: CASSRTGTGGPDTQYF. The DNA for the CDR3 is TGTGCCAGTAGTCGTACAGGGACAGGGGGCCCAGATACGCAGTATTTT.

This clonotype was seen more than once but under ten times. This chain uses TRBV7-8 with TRBJ2-7; D may be TRBD1 or TRBD2 (5 bases each). This CDR3 contains 15 residues. CDR1 SGHVS and CDR2 FQNEAQ come from the germline V gene. The ends were cut back, 4 bases at V and 2 bases at J, with 15 bases in the middle. CDR3 in amino acids: CASSSGAWVPYEQYF. The CDR3 DNA reads as TGTGCCAGCAGCTCCGGGGCCTGGGTCCCCTACGAGCAGTACTTC.

The rearrangement joins TRBV11-2 to TRBJ1-2, with D maybe TRBD1 (5 bases). V dropped 2 bases and J dropped 5 bases, with 9 bases sitting between them. The CDR3 loop spans 13 amino acids. Germline V CDR1 and CDR2: SGHAT, FQNNGV. CDR3 nucleotides: TGTGCCAGCAGCTTAATGGAGGGGTATGGCTACACCTTC. Encoded protein: CASSLMEGYGYTF.

Note on this clonotype: A junction end diverges from the germline sequence, so it may reflect a read error. The rearrangement uses TRBV24-1 and TRBJ2-2; 9 bases align to TRBD1. This CDR3 comprises 16 residues. Per germline, CDR1 KGHDR and CDR2 SFDVKD. CDR3 residues: CASSSPGQGRPGELFF. CDR3 sequence (DNA): TGTGCCAGCAGTTCCCCGGGACAGGGAAGGCCCGGGGAGCTGTTTTTT.

J is TRBJ2-1 and V is TRBV27; possibly TRBD1 for D (6 bases). This CDR3 region has 16 residues. CDR1 is MNHEY, CDR2 SMNVEV, per germline (reference sequence). V lost 2 bases, J lost 5 bases, and 16 bases lay in between. The CDR3 is CASSLTYGTPHNEQFF. Written as DNA, the CDR3 is TGTGCCAGCAGTTTAACATACGGGACACCTCACAATGAGCAGTTCTTC.

The rearrangement links TRBV15 to TRBJ2-2; perhaps D is TRBD1 or TRBD2 (6 bases each). CDR3 length equals 17 residues. The germline gives CDR1 LNHNV, CDR2 YYDKDF (reference sequence). V lost 2 bases and J lost 8, with 21 bases in between. The CDR3 nucleotides read TGTGCCACCAGCAGACCCTCGGGGGCCCGTAGTACTGGGGAGCTGTTTTTT. Translated, it gives CATSRPSGARSTGELFF.

The V gene is TRBV12-3 or TRBV12-4, the J gene TRBJ2-5; TRBD1 is a possible D gene (6 bases). V was pared by 5 bases and J by 5 bases, with 15 bases between. This CDR3 region has 14 residues. This CDR3 reads CASSPWTALETQYF. The CDR3 DNA sequence: TGTGCCAGCAGTCCTTGGACAGCCCTGGAGACCCAGTACTTC.

This clonotype was recorded a few times. The chain links TRBV14 to TRBJ1-2; TRBD1 might be the D (5 bases). The CDR3 has 15 amino acids. Trimming pared 0 bases from V and 5 bases from J, leaving 13 bases between. Germline V gives CDR1 SGHDN, CDR2 FVKESK. The CDR3 DNA follows: TGTGCCAGCAGCCAAGAGGGCACGGGGGTGTATGGCTACACCTTC. This codes for CASSQEGTGVYGYTF.

The V and J genes are TRBV5-5 and TRBJ1-3, with D possibly TRBD1 on 6 matching bases. V dropped 5 bases and J dropped 1 base, with 16 bases sitting between them. The CDR3 is made up of 16 amino acids. Per germline, CDR1 SGHKS and CDR2 YYEKEE (reference sequence). CDR3 loop: CASSPDLGGSGNTIYF. The CDR3 region has the DNA TGTGCCAGCAGTCCCGATTTAGGGGGTTCTGGAAACACCATATATTTT.

V gene TRBV24-1 combines with J gene TRBJ2-2; TRBD1 is a possible D gene (6 bases). Per the germline V gene, CDR1 is KGHDR and CDR2 is SFDVKD. The CDR3 has 14 amino acids. With 3 bases removed from V and 4 bases from J, the gap between germline ends came to 8 bases. CDR3 bases: TGTGCCACCAGTGATCTGGACAGCACCGGGGAGCTGTTTTTT. Translated, it gives CATSDLDSTGELFF.

V and J are TRBV29-1 and TRBJ2-2; D unresolved. The V end was cut by 5 bases, the J end by 5 bases, with 6 bases between. The germline V gene encodes CDR1 SQVTM and CDR2 ANQGSEA. The CDR3 runs 11 residues. The CDR3 nucleotides read TGCAGCGTTCTTTGGACCGGGGAGCTGTTTTTT. It translates to CSVLWTGELFF.

This clonotype was found many times. V and J are TRBV27 and TRBJ1-2, with D possibly being TRBD1 (6 bases). The CDR3 runs to 15 residues. Deletions cut 2 bases from V and 2 bases from J, with 12 bases between. Germline values: CDR1 MNHEY, CDR2 SMNVEV (reference sequence). CDR3 amino acids: CASSLTGPPNYGYTF. The CDR3 nucleotides read TGTGCCAGCAGTTTAACAGGGCCTCCGAACTATGGCTACACCTTC.

In its sample, this clonotype was seen many times. This chain connects TRBV19 to TRBJ1-5; no clear D. Trimming left V 5 bases short and J 2 bases short, with 19 bases between. The germline gives CDR1 LNHDA, CDR2 SQIVND (reference sequence). This CDR3 comprises 17 residues. CDR3 coding DNA: TGTGCCAGTAGTGCTTCCCGACGGTTCTGGGGCAATCAGCCCCAGCATTTT. Its protein is CASSASRRFWGNQPQHF.

V is TRBV9 and J is TRBJ1-6; no reliable D call. The V gene lost 0 bases and the J gene lost 4 bases, with 5 bases spanning the gap. Per germline, CDR1 SGDLS and CDR2 YYNGEE. The CDR3 loop spans 14 amino acids. CDR3 in DNA: TGTGCCAGCAGCGTAGCAGATTATAATTCACCCCTCCACTTT. Residues: CASSVADYNSPLHF. The variable domain in full, with the rest retrieved from reference TRBV9 and TRBJ1-6, is DSGVTQTPKHLITATGQRVTLRCSPRSGDLSVYWYQQSLDQGLQFLIQYYNGEERAKGNILERFSAQQFPDLHSELNLSSLELGDSALYFCASSVADYNSPLHFGNGTRLTVT.

This clonotype was recorded at least ten times. The gene calls are TRBV24-1 and TRBJ2-1; D is ambiguous. Trimming took 10 bases from V and 5 from J, leaving 14 bases between them. The CDR3 is 13 residues long. Looked up from germline, CDR1 is KGHDR and CDR2 is SFDVKD. The CDR3 nucleotides are TGTGCCACGGGTCCGTCTTATAACAATGAGCAGTTCTTC. The encoded protein is CATGPSYNNEQFF.

At least ten counts were recorded for this clonotype. This chain uses TRBV12-3 or TRBV12-4 with TRBJ1-5; no firm D call. V was clipped by 3 bases and J by 11 bases, with 8 bases between them. CDR3 size: 11 residues. CDR3 amino acids: CASSFEQTQHF. The CDR3 DNA follows: TGTGCCAGCAGTTTTGAACAGACCCAGCATTTT.

This clonotype has ten or more counts. This rearrangement joins TRBV12-3 or TRBV12-4 to TRBJ1-2; 7 bases line up with TRBD1. CDR3 length: 14 residues. V gave up 7 bases and J gave up 2 bases; unmatched junction bases: 7. The CDR3 nucleotides are TGTGCCAGCACCCCCGGGACAGACAACTATGGCTACACCTTC. Translating it yields CASTPGTDNYGYTF.

As regards this clonotype: A far larger clone is one base from this, pointing to a likely read error. The chain carries TRBV9 and TRBJ1-2; 8 bases agree with TRBD1. The CDR3 consists of 12 residues. The ends lost 7 bases at V and 4 bases at J; junction bases unmatched: 3. Germline V gene lookup returns CDR1 SGDLS and CDR2 YYNGEE. The CDR3 spells CASGGQGYGYTF. The DNA for the CDR3 is TGTGCCAGCGGCGGACAGGGCTATGGCTACACCTTC.

This clonotype was detected ten times or more. The chain has TRBV11-2 and TRBJ1-4, with D uncertain. The V end was cut by 7 bases, the J end by 8 bases, with 20 bases between. The CDR3 sequence is 15 residues long. CDR1 is SGHAT and CDR2 is FQNNGV in the germline V gene. The CDR3 DNA reads as TGTGCCAGCACCCCGGAGGCCCATGAGAGGGAAAAACTGTTTTTT. It encodes CASTPEAHEREKLFF. Combining the CDR3 with reference TRBV11-2 and TRBJ1-4 gives the whole variable domain EAGVAQSPRYKIIEKRQSVAFWCNPISGHATLYWYQQILGQGPKLLIQFQNNGVVDDSQLPKDRFSAERLKGVDSTLKIQPAKLEDSAVYLCASTPEAHEREKLFFGSGTQLSVL.

The rearrangement links TRBV9 to TRBJ2-6; tentative D call: TRBD2 (6 bases). Germline V gene sequence: CDR1 SGDLS, CDR2 YYNGEE. The CDR3 has 14 residues. V lost 5 bases to trimming and J lost 2 bases, with 8 bases between them. CDR3 amino acids: CASRGGAGANVLTF. The DNA for the CDR3 is TGTGCCAGCAGGGGGGGTGCTGGGGCCAACGTCCTGACTTTC.

This sequence joins TRBV12-3 or TRBV12-4 and TRBJ2-5; no definite D call. V lost 7 bases and J lost 8, with 14 bases in between. The CDR3 sequence is 12 residues long. CDR3 loop: CASTRPGVTQYF. The CDR3 DNA reads TGTGCCAGCACTCGACCCGGAGTTACCCAGTACTTC.

In the case of this clonotype: At one boundary the junction diverges from the germline segment, which might be a read error. The chain joins TRBV11-2 to TRBJ1-4; maybe TRBD1 (5 bases). This CDR3 region has 16 residues. Germline loops: CDR1 SGHAT, CDR2 FQNNGV. CDR3 DNA sequence: TGTGCCAGCAGCTCCCGTCCCAGGGAGGATAATGGAAAACTGTTTTTT. It is translated as CASSSRPREDNGKLFF.

This clonotype was observed at least ten times. The CDR3 region has the DNA TGTGCCAGCAGTTATGTGGACAGGGCGCGATCTCAGTACTTC. Encoded protein: CASSYVDRARSQYF. The chain carries TRBV6-2 or TRBV6-3 and TRBJ2-4; the match to TRBD1 covers 8 bases. In germline, CDR1 is MNHEY, CDR2 SVGEGT. The CDR3 runs 14 residues. V was clipped by 3 bases and J by 12 bases; unmatched bases: 10.

The V and J genes are TRBV6-2 or TRBV6-3 and TRBJ1-1; 7 bases line up with TRBD1. There are 14 residues in the CDR3. The trim removed 5 bases at V and 2 bases at J, leaving 5 bases unmatched. Germline lookup yields CDR1 MNHEY and CDR2 SVGEGT. The CDR3 DNA follows: TGTGCCAGCAGTGGACAGGCCACTAACACTGAAGCTTTCTTT. Protein: CASSGQATNTEAFF.